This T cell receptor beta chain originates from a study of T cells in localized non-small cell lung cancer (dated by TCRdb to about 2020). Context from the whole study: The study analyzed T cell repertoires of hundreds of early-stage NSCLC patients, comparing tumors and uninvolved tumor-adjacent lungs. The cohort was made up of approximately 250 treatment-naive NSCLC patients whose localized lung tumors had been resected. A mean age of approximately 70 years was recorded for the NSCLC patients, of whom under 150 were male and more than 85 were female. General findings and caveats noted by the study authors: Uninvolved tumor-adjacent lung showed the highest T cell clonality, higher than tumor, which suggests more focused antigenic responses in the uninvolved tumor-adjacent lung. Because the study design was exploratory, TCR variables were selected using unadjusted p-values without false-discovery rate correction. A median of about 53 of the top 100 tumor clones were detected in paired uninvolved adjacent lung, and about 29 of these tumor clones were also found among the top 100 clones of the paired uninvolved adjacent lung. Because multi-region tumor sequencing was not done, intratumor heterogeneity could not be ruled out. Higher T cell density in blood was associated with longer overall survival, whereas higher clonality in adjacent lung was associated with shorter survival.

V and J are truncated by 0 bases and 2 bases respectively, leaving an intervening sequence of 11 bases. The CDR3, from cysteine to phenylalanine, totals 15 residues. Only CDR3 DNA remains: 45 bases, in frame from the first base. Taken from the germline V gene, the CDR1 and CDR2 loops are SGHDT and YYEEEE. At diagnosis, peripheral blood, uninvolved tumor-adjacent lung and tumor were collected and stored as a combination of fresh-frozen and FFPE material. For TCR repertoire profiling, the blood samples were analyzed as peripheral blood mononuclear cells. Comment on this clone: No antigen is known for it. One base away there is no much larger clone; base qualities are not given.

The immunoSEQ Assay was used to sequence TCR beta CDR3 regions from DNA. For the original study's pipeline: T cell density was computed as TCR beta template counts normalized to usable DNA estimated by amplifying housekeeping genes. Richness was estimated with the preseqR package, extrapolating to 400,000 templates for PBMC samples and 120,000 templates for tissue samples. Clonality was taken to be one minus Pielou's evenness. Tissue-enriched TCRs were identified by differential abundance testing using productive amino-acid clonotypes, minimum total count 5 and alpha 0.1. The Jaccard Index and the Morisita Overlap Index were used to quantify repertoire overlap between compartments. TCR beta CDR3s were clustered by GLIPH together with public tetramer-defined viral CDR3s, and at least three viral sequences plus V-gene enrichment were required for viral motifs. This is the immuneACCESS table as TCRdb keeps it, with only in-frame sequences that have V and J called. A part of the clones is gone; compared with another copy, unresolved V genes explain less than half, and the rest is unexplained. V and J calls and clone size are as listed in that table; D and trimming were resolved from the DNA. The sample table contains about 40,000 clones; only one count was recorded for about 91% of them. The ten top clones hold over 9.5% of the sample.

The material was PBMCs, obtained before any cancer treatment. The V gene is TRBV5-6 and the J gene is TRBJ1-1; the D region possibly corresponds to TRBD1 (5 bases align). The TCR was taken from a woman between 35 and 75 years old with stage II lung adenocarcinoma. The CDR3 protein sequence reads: CASSLGSGLNTEAFF. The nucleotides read TGTGCCAGCAGCTTGGGGTCAGGGCTTAACACTGAAGCTTTCTTT.